A selection of T cell receptor beta chains follows, all from one sample in a study of blood T cell repertoires in COVID-19. Only in-frame clones appear in the TCRdb table, and some are missing; sequencing was by immunoSEQ multiplex PCR. Of a few hundred thousand clones listed, 75% to 90% are singletons. The sequencing input was PBMCs or T cells enriched from blood (not recorded which). Receptor source: a woman in her 40s who had recovered from COVID-19. The CDR3 runs from the conserved cysteine through the conserved F or W. D genes are given only for firm matches. Size values are once, few and many counts, or a class for expanded clones, and some rows have none.

once	TRBV11-3	TRBJ2-7	.	TGTGCCAGCAGCTTACGGGGTAAAAGAGTCGAGCAGTACTTC	CASSLRGKRVEQYF
.	TRBV4-2	TRBJ1-5	TRBD1	TGTGCCAGCAGCGCGGACAGGTTCAATCAGCCCCAGCATTTT	CASSADRFNQPQHF
once	TRBV5-1	TRBJ2-3	TRBD1	TGCGCCAGCAGCTCTGGACAGGCAGGTAGCACAGATACGCAGTATTTT	CASSSGQAGSTDTQYF
.	TRBV19	TRBJ2-1	.	TGTGCCAGTAGTACCGGCGGGACTCTGAGGATAAATGAGCAGTTCTTC	CASSTGGTLRINEQFF
.	TRBV25-1	TRBJ1-2	.	TGTGCCAGCAGTGCCTTGGACAGCAGCTACACCTTC	CASSALDSSYTF
.	TRBV7-9	TRBJ1-3	.	TGTGCCAGCAGTGCGAGCTCTGGAAACACCATATATTTT	CASSASSGNTIYF
.	TRBV27	TRBJ1-5	TRBD1	TGTGCCAGCAGGTTGACAGGGAATCAGCCCCAGCATTTT	CASRLTGNQPQHF
.	TRBV28	TRBJ2-7	.	TGTGCCAGCAGTCTTTTAGAATACGAGCAGTACTTC	CASSLLEYEQYF
.	TRBV4-3	TRBJ2-7	.	TGCGCCAGCAGCCAAGATCGGCAGGCCCCGCTCGAGCAGTACTTC	CASSQDRQAPLEQYF
.	TRBV24-1	TRBJ2-7	.	TGTGCCACCCAGGTCAGGGTCGAGCAGTACTTC	CATQVRVEQYF
.	TRBV28	TRBJ1-5	.	TGTGCCAGCAGTTTAAAGAGAAATCAGCCCCAGCATTTT	CASSLKRNQPQHF
.	TRBV2	TRBJ1-1	.	TGTGCCAGCAGGATGACAGCCGGGGCTTTCTTT	CASRMTAGAFF
.	TRBV3-1/TRBV3-2	TRBJ2-2	TRBD1	TGTGCCAGCAGCCACCTCCAGGGGGCAAGGACCGGGGAGCTGTTTTTT	CASSHLQGARTGELFF
.	TRBV11-2	TRBJ2-2	.	TGTGCCAGCAGCTCCCTGGCGGGGTACGGCGGGGAGCTGTTTTTT	CASSSLAGYGGELFF
once	TRBV30	TRBJ1-5	.	TGTGCCTGGAGTGGAGGAAGCAATCAGCCCCAGCATTTT	CAWSGGSNQPQHF
once	TRBV5-1	TRBJ2-3	TRBD2	TGCGCCAGCAGCCCAAGCGGGGAGAGCACAGATACGCAGTATTTT	CASSPSGESTDTQYF
.	TRBV13	TRBJ1-6	TRBD1	TGTGCCAGCAGAGACGAAAAGGGACAGTTAAATTCACCCCTCCACTTT	CASRDEKGQLNSPLHF
.	TRBV18	TRBJ1-6	.	TGTGCCAGCTCACCACCAAGTAGCTCCTATAATTCACCCCTCCACTTT	CASSPPSSSYNSPLHF